This record looks at one T cell receptor beta chain sequence and its context. Its matching antigen is unknown. The source of the sample is a study of T cell responses to AZD1222 COVID-19 vaccine. Study-level results: Unmutated variant regions are reportedly targeted by nearly half of spike-specific TCRs. Donors were largely white British and mainly female; clonal diversity was possibly underestimated. Breadth and depth of Spike-specific TCRs rose after two AZD1222 doses.

Germline CDR1 and CDR2: SNHLY and FYNNEI. V lost 5 bases and J 4 bases, leaving 11 bases between the germline ends. The CDR3 has 13 amino acids. The protocol was immunoSEQ multiplex PCR, while the TCRdb copy is restricted to in-frame clones and leaves out a portion. This table has fewer than 150,000 clones, approximately 92% appearing once. Pooled together were second doses at about 4 or about 12 weeks. The TCR originated in an adult who received the AZD1222 COVID-19 vaccine. The specimen comprised peripheral blood, sampled 28 days after the second AZD1222 dose. The chain links TRBV2 to TRBJ1-1; a possible D gene is TRBD1 (5 bases). The CDR3 DNA reads as TGTGCCAGCAGTCAAGGTGGGGGCACTGAAGCTTTCTTT. Its protein is CASSQGGGTEAFF.